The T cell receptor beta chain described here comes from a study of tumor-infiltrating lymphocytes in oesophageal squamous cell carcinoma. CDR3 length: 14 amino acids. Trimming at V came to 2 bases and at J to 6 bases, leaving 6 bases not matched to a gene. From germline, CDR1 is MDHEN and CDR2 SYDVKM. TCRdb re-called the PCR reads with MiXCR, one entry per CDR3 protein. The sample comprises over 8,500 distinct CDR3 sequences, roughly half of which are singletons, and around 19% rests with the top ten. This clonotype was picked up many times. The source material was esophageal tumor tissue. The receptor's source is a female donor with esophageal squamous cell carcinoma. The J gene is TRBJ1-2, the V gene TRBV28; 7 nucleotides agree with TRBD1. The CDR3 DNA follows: TGTGCCAGCAGTTTACTCGGGACAGTTCATGGCTACACCTTC. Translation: CASSLLGTVHGYTF.